This T cell receptor beta chain was identified during a study of Graves' ophthalmopathy and Graves' hyperthyroidism. Amplified material comprised TCR beta CDR3 regions derived from RNA transcripts. In the first round, RT-PCR was carried out with HTBI primers, and a multiplex PCR formed the second round. TCRdb reanalysed the multiplex PCR reads using MiXCR and keeps one entry per CDR3 protein. The sample carries 240,000 or so distinct CDR3 sequences, about 46% recorded once. None of the included patients had other autoimmune diseases, uncontrolled infections, pregnancy or lactation, as these led to exclusion. PBMCs were isolated from a roughly 9.3 ml sample of fresh peripheral blood. Study results and caveats: Forecasting of ophthalmopathy progression by the model achieved approximately 70% sensitivity and 72.22% specificity. Also, most clonotypes expanded in the thyroid above 0.001 frequency appeared in blood.

For this clonotype: Its antigen remains unknown.

The clonotype originates from an adult man with Graves' ophthalmopathy. Source material: peripheral blood.

The CDR3, as DNA: TGTGCCAGCAGCGGACAGGGGGCTAAAGGCTACACCTTC. It encodes CASSGQGAKGYTF. This sequence joins TRBV5-5 and TRBJ1-2, with 11 nucleotides matching TRBD1. The CDR3 has 13 amino acids. Germline V gene sequence: CDR1 SGHKS, CDR2 YYEKEE (reference sequence). Trimming took 4 bases from V and 8 from J; bases not matched to a gene: 4.